The 18 T cell receptor beta chains reported below all come from one sample, sequenced in a study of metastatic and nonmetastatic thyroid tumors. Each patient went into thyroid surgery without having received any treatment. Via MiXCR, TCRdb re-called the PCR reads. The sample yields around 15,000 clones, around 16% seen once. Source material: blood. Receptor source: a female donor with papillary thyroid cancer or a benign thyroid nodule (not recorded which). Some clones in this sample may be carry-over from other donors' samples.

The chain employs TRBV6-4 and TRBJ2-1, with a weak D call TRBD2 (6 bases). Germline V gene lookup returns CDR1 MRHNA and CDR2 SNTAGT. Trimming took 3 bases from V and 7 from J, leaving 16 bases between them. This CDR3 comprises 15 residues. For the CDR3, the DNA is TGTGCCAGCAGTGAAGTAGCGGAAGCCCAGAATGAGCAGTTCTTC. The encoded protein is CASSEVAEAQNEQFF.

Relative to its sample, this clone is medium-sized. This CDR3 is also generated by other DNA sequences in the sample. The rearrangement joins TRBV6-1 to TRBJ2-3, with TRBD1 matching over 9 bases. This CDR3 comprises 15 residues. Trimming removed 6 bases from V and 2 bases from J; junction bases left unmatched: 6. Germline CDR1 and CDR2: MNHNS and SASEGT. CDR3: CASRKTGGYTDTQYF. In DNA form, the CDR3 reads TGTGCCAGCAGGAAGACAGGGGGGTACACAGATACGCAGTATTTT.

Turning to this clone: A read error may produce the germline difference seen at one junction end. The rearrangement joins TRBV6-1 to TRBJ1-1, with TRBD1 identical over 9 bases. This CDR3 is 16 amino acids long. Germline CDR1 and CDR2: MNHNS and SASEGT. Written as DNA, the CDR3 is TGTGCCAGCAGTTCCGCCCTACAGGGGGCCGGCACTGAAGATCTCTTT. Encoded protein: CASSSALQGAGTEDLF.

This clone was seen at least ten times. The J gene is TRBJ1-1, the V gene TRBV5-1, with 9 bases that match TRBD1. Trimming cost V 1 base and J 2 bases; bases outside gene matches: 6. Per the germline V gene, CDR1 is SGHRS and CDR2 is YFSETQ. The CDR3 is 16 amino acids. CDR3 protein: CASSLSTGGPNTEAFF. The CDR3 region has the DNA TGCGCCAGCAGCTTGTCGACAGGGGGTCCCAACACTGAAGCTTTCTTT. Variable domain in full (rest from reference TRBV5-1 and TRBJ1-1): KAGVTQTPRYLIKTRGQQVTLSCSPISGHRSVSWYQQTPGQGLQFLFEYFSETQRNKGNFPGRFSGRQFSNSRSEMNVSTLELGDSALYLCASSLSTGGPNTEAFFGQGTRLTVV.

There are a few counts of this clone. CDR3 bases: TGTGCCAGCAGTTACAGGGTGGGCTACGAGCAGTACTTC. Translation: CASSYRVGYEQYF. The chain carries TRBV6-2 or TRBV6-3 and TRBJ2-7; D is unclear. This CDR3 is built from 13 residues. Germline V CDR1 and CDR2: MNHEY, SVGEGT. Trimming pared 2 bases from V and 3 bases from J, leaving 8 bases between.

J is TRBJ1-4 and V is TRBV18; D may be TRBD1 (5 bases). This CDR3 is built from 14 residues. Per the germline V gene, CDR1 is KGHSH and CDR2 is LQKENI. Trimming shortened V by 6 bases and J by 8 bases, and 16 bases separated the two germline ends. This CDR3 is CASSPSQGGEKLFF. The CDR3 DNA follows: TGTGCCAGCTCCCCTTCTCAGGGAGGGGAAAAACTGTTTTTT.

This clone was detected ten times or more. The V and J genes are TRBV4-2 and TRBJ2-2; 13 bases are shared with TRBD2. The CDR3 runs to 17 residues. The V and J ends lost 0 bases and 4 bases, in that order; junction bases with no gene match: 2. Germline V lookup: CDR1 LGHNA, CDR2 YNFKEQ. The CDR3: CASSQETSGRATGELFF. Here the CDR3 DNA reads TGTGCCAGCAGCCAAGAAACTAGCGGGAGGGCCACCGGGGAGCTGTTTTTT.

This clone was counted ten times or more. V is TRBV2 and J is TRBJ2-7, with unresolved D. Germline V gene data show CDR1 as SNHLY and CDR2 as FYNNEI. V gave up 1 base and J gave up 5 bases, with 6 bases separating them. The CDR3 extends over 12 amino acids. CDR3: CASSEDSDEQYF. CDR3 DNA sequence: TGTGCCAGCAGTGAAGATTCGGACGAGCAGTACTTC. The whole variable domain, remainder taken from reference TRBV2 and TRBJ2-7, is EPEVTQTPSHQVTQMGQEVILRCVPISNHLYFYWYRQILGQKVEFLVSFYNNEISEKSEIFDDQFSVERPDGSNFTLKIRSTKLEDSAMYFCASSEDSDEQYFGPGTRLTVT.

This clone occurred many times. The chain carries TRBV20-1 and TRBJ1-5; D may be TRBD1 (5 bases). The V and J ends lost 5 bases and 7 bases respectively, with 12 bases between them. This CDR3 is 12 amino acids long. The germline gives CDR1 DFQATT, CDR2 SNEGSKA (reference sequence). CDR3 coding DNA: TGCAGTGCTGGGCAGGGAGACCAGCCCCAGCATTTT. Translated, it gives CSAGQGDQPQHF.

In its sample, this clone was seen a few times. This may stem from a read error, because a much larger clone lies one nucleotide away. The chain is built from TRBV12-3 or TRBV12-4 and TRBJ2-5, with 10 bases fitting TRBD2. The CDR3 spans 16 residues. The CDR3 loop reads CASSLRPSGSGEIQYF. The CDR3 DNA is TGTGCCAGCAGTTTAAGGCCTAGCGGGAGCGGAGAGATCCAGTACTTC.

This clone occurred many times. The chain recombines TRBV14 with TRBJ1-1; 7 bases are shared with TRBD1. V was clipped by 1 base and J by 10 bases; unmatched bases: 3. The germline V gene has CDR1 SGHDN and CDR2 FVKESK. The CDR3 runs to 12 residues. The CDR3 nucleotides read TGTGCCAGCAGCCAAGGGACAGGAGCAGCTTTCTTT. Its translation: CASSQGTGAAFF.

By sample fraction, this clone is medium-sized (0.01 to 0.1%). The CDR3 nucleotides are TGTGCCAGCACCGAGGGGTCGTTTCCAGGGAGCACTGAAGCTTTCTTT. Translated: CASTEGSFPGSTEAFF. The chain joins TRBV6-1 to TRBJ1-1; possibly TRBD1 for D (5 bases). V shed 7 bases and J shed 4 bases, with 22 bases lying between them. This CDR3 is 16 amino acids long. Per the germline V gene, CDR1 is MNHNS and CDR2 is SASEGT.

CDR3 sequence: CANNSSLICSYGYTF. Written as DNA, the CDR3 is TGTGCCAACAACAGTTCACTAATTTGTAGCTATGGCTACACCTTC. This rearrangement joins TRBV6-4 to TRBJ1-2; D gene ambiguous. The CDR3 totals 15 residues. The germline V and J ends were trimmed by 10 bases and 4 bases, with 22 bases remaining between them. The V gene's germline CDR1 is MRHNA and CDR2 SNTAGT.

This clone was picked up many times. The V call is TRBV3-1, the J call TRBJ2-3; 7 bases agree with TRBD1. V dropped 3 bases and J dropped 4; count of bases not matched to a gene: 4. CDR1 is LGHDT, CDR2 YNNKEL, per germline (reference sequence). This CDR3 contains 14 residues. This CDR3 reads CASSHYTGADTQYF. In DNA form, the CDR3 reads TGTGCCAGCAGCCATTACACAGGGGCAGATACGCAGTATTTT.

By frequency in the sample, this clone is medium-sized (0.01 to 0.1%). This sequence joins TRBV6-5 and TRBJ2-7; D is unresolved. V was shortened by 4 bases and J by 8 bases, with 12 bases between the two germline ends. Germline CDR1 is MNHEY and CDR2 is SVGAGI. The CDR3 totals 12 residues. CDR3 protein: CASSSPTLQQYF. The CDR3 bases are TGTGCCAGCAGTTCCCCGACTCTGCAGCAGTACTTC.

This clone was seen a single time. V usage is TRBV11-1 and J usage is TRBJ2-2, with 10 bases identical to TRBD1. Germline V gives CDR1 SGHAT, CDR2 FQDESV (reference sequence). V shed 1 base, J shed 3 bases, and the junction held 2 bases outside the gene matches. This CDR3 is 16 amino acids long. The CDR3 region is CASSLVGTGDTGELFF. CDR3 coding DNA: TGTGCCAGCAGCTTAGTGGGGACAGGGGACACCGGGGAGCTGTTTTTT. Together with reference TRBV11-1 and TRBJ2-2, the CDR3 gives the full variable domain: EAEVAQSPRYKITEKSQAVAFWCDPISGHATLYWYRQILGQGPELLVQFQDESVVDDSQLPKDRFSAERLKGVDSTLKIQPAELGDSAMYLCASSLVGTGDTGELFFGEGSRLTVL.

This clone was seen many times. In DNA, the CDR3 is TGCAGCGTTGTGGACCAGGCTAGCAGGGAGACCCAGTACTTC. Residues: CSVVDQASRETQYF. V gene TRBV29-1 combines with J gene TRBJ2-5, with TRBD2 as a possible D gene (5 bases). Germline-derived CDR1 and CDR2 are SQVTM and ANQGSEA. Trimming left V 4 bases short and J 5 bases short, with 17 bases between. The length of the CDR3 is 14 residues.

This clone was detected a few times. The chain carries TRBV7-3 and TRBJ2-1; D may be TRBD2 (7 bases). V shed 6 bases and J shed 1 base, with 13 bases lying between them. This CDR3 has 15 residues. In germline, CDR1 is SGHTA, CDR2 FQGTGA. CDR3 in DNA: TGTGCCAGCAGTTCGGGGGGCCGGTCCTACAATGAGCAGTTCTTC. This gives the protein CASSSGGRSYNEQFF.